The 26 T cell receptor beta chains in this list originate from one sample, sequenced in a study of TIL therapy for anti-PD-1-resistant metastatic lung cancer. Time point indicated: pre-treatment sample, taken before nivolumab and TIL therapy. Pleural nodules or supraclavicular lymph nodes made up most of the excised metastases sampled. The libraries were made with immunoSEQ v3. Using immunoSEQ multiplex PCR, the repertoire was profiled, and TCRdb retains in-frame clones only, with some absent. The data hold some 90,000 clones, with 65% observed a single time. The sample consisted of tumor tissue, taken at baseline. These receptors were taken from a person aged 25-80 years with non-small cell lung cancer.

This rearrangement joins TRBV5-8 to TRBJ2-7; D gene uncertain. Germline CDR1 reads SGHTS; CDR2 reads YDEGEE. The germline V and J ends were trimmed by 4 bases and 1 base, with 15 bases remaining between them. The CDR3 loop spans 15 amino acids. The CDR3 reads CASSPERALSYEQYF. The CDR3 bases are TGTGCCAGCAGCCCCGAAAGGGCCTTATCCTACGAGCAGTACTTC.

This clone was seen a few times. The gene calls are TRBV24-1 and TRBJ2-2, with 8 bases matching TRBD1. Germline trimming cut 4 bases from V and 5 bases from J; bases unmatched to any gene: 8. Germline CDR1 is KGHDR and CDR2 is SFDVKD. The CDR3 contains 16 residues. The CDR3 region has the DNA TGTGCCACCAGTGAATCGGACAGGGTGTATACCGGGGAGCTGTTTTTT. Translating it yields CATSESDRVYTGELFF.

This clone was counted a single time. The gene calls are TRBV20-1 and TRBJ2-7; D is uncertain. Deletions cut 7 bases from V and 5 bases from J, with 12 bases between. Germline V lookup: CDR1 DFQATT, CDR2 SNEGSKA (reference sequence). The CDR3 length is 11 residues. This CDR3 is CSVVLGDEQYF. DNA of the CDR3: TGCAGTGTGGTCCTTGGGGACGAGCAGTACTTC.

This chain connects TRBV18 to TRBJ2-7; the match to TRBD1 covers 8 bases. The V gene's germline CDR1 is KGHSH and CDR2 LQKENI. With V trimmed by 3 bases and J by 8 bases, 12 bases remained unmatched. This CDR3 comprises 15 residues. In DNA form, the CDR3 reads TGTGCCAGCTCACCTATTGACCAACAGGGGGAAAAGCAGTACTTC. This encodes CASSPIDQQGEKQYF.

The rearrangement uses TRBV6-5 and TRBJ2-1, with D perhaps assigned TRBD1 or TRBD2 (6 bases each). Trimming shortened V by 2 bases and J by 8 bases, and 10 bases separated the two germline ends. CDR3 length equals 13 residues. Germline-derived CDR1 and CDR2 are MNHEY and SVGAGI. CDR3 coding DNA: TGTGCCAGCAGTTACATGGGGGGCCATGAGCAGTTCTTC. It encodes CASSYMGGHEQFF.

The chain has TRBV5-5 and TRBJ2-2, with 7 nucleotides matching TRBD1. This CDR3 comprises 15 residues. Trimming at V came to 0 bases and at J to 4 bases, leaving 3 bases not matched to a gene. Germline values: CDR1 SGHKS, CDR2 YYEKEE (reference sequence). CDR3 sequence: CASSLVGQPTGELFF. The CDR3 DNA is TGTGCCAGCAGCTTGGTGGGACAGCCCACCGGGGAGCTGTTTTTT.

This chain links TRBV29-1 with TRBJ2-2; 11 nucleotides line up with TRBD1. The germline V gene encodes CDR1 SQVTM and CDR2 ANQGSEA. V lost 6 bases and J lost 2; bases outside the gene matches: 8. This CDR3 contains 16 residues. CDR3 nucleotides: TGCAGCGTCATAGGACAGGGGGCGAAAAACACCGGGGAGCTGTTTTTT. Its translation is CSVIGQGAKNTGELFF.

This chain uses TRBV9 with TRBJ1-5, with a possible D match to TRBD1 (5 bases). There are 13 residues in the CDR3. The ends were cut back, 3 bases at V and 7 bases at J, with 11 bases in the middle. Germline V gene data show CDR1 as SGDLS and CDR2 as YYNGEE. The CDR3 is CASSAQGRQPQHF. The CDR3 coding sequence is TGTGCCAGCAGCGCCCAGGGAAGACAGCCCCAGCATTTT.

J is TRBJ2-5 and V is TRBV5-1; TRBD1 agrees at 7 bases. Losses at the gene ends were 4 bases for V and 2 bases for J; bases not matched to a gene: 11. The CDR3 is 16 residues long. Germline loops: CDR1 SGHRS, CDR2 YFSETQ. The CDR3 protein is CASSRTPGRGQETQYF. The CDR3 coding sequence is TGCGCCAGCAGCCGAACACCGGGCAGGGGGCAAGAGACCCAGTACTTC.

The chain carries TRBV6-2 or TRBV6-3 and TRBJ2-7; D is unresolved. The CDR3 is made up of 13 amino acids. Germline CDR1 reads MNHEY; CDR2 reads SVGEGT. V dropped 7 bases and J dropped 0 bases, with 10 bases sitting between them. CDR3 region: CASTPGFSYEQYF. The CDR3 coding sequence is TGTGCCAGCACCCCGGGCTTCTCCTACGAGCAGTACTTC.

The DNA for the CDR3 is TGTGCCAGCAGTAGGACAGGGATCCGAAACACCATATATTTT. This sequence encodes CASSRTGIRNTIYF. The rearrangement joins TRBV6-5 to TRBJ1-3; 8 bases are shared with TRBD1. The CDR3 totals 14 residues. V shed 5 bases and J 5 bases; nucleotides not matched to a gene: 5. Per the germline V gene, CDR1 is MNHEY and CDR2 is SVGAGI.

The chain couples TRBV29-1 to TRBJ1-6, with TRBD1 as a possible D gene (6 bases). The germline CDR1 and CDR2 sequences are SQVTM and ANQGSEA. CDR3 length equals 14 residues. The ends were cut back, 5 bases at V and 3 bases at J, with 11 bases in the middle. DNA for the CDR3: TGCAGCGTTTCCACAGGGAACTATAATTCACCCCTCCACTTT. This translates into CSVSTGNYNSPLHF. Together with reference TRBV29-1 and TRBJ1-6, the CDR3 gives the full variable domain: SAVISQKPSRDICQRGTSLTIQCQVDSQVTMMFWYRQQPGQSLTLIATANQGSEATYESGFVIDKFPISRPNLTFSTLTVSNMSPEDSSIYLCSVSTGNYNSPLHFGNGTRLTVT.

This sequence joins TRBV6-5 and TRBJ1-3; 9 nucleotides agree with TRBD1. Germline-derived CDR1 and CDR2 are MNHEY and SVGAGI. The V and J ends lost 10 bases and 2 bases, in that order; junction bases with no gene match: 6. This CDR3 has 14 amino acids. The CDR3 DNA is TGTGCCACCCGACGGGACAGGGCTGGAAACACCATATATTTT. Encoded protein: CATRRDRAGNTIYF.

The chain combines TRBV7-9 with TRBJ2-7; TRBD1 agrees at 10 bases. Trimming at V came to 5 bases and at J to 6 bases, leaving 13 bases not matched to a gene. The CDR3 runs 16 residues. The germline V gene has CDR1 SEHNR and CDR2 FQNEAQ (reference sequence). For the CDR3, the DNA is TGTGCCAGCAGCAACACTCGACAGGGGGCCTCTTTCGAGCAGTACTTC. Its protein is CASSNTRQGASFEQYF. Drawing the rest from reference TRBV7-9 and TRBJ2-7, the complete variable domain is DTGVSQNPRHKITKRGQNVTFRCDPISEHNRLYWYRQTLGQGPEFLTYFQNEAQLEKSRLLSDRFSAERPKGSFSTLEIQRTEQGDSAMYLCASSNTRQGASFEQYFGPGTRLTVT.

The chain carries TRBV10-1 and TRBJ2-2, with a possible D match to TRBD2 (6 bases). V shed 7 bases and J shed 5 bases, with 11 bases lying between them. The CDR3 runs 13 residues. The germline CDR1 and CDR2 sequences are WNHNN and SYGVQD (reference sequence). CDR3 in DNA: TGCGCCAGCAAGCACGGGGGAACCGGGGAGCTGTTTTTT. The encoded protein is CASKHGGTGELFF.

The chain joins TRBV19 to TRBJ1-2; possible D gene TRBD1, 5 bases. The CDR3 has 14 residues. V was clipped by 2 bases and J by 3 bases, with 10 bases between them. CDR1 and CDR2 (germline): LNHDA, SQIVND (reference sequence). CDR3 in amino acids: CASSIQGSDYGYTF. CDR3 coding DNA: TGTGCCAGTAGTATACAGGGTTCCGACTATGGCTACACCTTC.

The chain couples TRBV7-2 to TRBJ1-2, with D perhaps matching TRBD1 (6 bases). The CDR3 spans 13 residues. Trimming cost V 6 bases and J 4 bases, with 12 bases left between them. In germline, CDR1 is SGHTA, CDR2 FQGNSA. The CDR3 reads CASRPGVAYGYTF. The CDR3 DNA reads TGTGCCAGCAGACCAGGGGTGGCCTATGGCTACACCTTC. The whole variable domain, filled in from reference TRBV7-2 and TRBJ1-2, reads GAGVSQSPSNKVTEKGKDVELRCDPISGHTALYWYRQSLGQGLEFLIYFQGNSAPDKSGLPSDRFSAERTGGSVSTLTIQRTQQEDSAVYLCASRPGVAYGYTFGSGTRLTVV.

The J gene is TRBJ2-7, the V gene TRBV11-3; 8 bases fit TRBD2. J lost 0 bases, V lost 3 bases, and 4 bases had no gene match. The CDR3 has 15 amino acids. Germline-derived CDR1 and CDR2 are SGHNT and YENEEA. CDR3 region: CASSFSGEISYEQYF. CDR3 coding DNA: TGTGCCAGCAGCTTTAGCGGGGAAATCTCCTACGAGCAGTACTTC.

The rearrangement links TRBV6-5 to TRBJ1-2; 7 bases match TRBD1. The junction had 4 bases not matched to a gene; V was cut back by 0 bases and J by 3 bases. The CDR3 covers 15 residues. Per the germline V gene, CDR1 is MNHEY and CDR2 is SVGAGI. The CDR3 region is CASSYSAGTDYGYTF. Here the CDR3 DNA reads TGTGCCAGCAGTTACTCCGCCGGGACAGACTATGGCTACACCTTC.

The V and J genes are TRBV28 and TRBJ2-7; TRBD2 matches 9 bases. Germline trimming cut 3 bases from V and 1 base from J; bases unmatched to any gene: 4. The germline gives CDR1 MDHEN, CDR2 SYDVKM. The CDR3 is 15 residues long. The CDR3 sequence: CASSLPTSGSYEQYF. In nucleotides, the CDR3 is TGTGCCAGCAGTTTGCCTACTAGCGGGTCCTACGAGCAGTACTTC.

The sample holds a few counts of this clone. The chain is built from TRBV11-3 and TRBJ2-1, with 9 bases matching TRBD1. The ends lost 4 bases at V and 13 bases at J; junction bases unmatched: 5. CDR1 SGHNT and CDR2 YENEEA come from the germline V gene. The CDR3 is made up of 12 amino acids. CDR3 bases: TGTGCCAGCAGCTCGGGACAGGGCGACCAGTTCTTC. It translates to CASSSGQGDQFF.

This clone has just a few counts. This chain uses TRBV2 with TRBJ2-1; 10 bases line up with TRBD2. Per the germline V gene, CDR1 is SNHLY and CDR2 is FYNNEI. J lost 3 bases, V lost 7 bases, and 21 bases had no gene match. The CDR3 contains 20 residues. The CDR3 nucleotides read TGTGCCAGCAAGGGAGGGGGCGGCCTTCCGGGACTAGCGAGCTACAATGAGCAGTTCTTC. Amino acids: CASKGGGGLPGLASYNEQFF.

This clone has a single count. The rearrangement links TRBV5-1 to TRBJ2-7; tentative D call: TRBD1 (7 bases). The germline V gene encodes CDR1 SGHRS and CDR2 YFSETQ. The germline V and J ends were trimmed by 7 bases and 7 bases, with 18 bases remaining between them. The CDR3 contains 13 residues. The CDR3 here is CASAGQPGQEQYF. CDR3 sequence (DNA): TGCGCCAGCGCGGGACAGCCGGGGCAAGAGCAGTACTTC.

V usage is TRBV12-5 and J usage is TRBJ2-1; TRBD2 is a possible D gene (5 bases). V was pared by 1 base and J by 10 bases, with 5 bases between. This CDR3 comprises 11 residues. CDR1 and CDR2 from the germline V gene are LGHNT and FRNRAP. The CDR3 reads CASGLGREQFF. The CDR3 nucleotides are TGTGCTAGTGGTTTGGGGAGGGAGCAGTTCTTC.

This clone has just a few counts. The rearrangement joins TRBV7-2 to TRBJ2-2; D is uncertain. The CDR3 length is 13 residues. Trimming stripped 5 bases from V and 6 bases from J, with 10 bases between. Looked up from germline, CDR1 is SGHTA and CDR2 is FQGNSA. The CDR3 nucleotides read TGTGCCAGCAGCCCTTCTTTGTCCGGGGAGCTGTTTTTT. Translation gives CASSPSLSGELFF.

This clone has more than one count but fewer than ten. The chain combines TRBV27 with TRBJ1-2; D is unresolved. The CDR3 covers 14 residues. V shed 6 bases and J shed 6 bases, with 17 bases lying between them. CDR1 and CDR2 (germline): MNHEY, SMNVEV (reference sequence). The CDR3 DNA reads TGTGCCAGCAGCCCGGGGTCACGAATGCATGGCTACACCTTC. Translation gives CASSPGSRMHGYTF.